The TCR beta chain under discussion was sequenced for a study of T-cell memory formation after mild COVID-19. Across the study: Largely, TCR clusters stayed within a single donor. Whole-study results and caveats: Day 15 to 85 contracting clones showed balanced CD4/CD8; later expanders leaned CD4+. Specificity for SARS-CoV-2 was not confirmed among the second-wave clones peaking on day 37.

As to this clonotype: Its target is unknown.

Per the germline V gene, CDR1 is SSHAT and CDR2 is FNYEAQ (reference sequence). This CDR3 contains 15 residues. TCRdb processed the 5' RACE reads anew with MiXCR; each CDR3 protein has one entry. The sample records 300,000 to 400,000 distinct CDR3 sequences, 25% to 30% being singletons. Sample: PBMCs or a T cell subset sorted from them (not recorded which). The source of this sequence is an adult woman who had mild COVID-19 (a few samples of this study predate the infection). Cell type and time point are not known. The chain links TRBV7-7 to TRBJ2-7; the match to TRBD1 covers 8 bases. Here the CDR3 DNA reads TGTGCTAACCATCAGACAGGGGACAGCTCCTACGAGCAGTACTTC. It translates to CANHQTGDSSYEQYF.